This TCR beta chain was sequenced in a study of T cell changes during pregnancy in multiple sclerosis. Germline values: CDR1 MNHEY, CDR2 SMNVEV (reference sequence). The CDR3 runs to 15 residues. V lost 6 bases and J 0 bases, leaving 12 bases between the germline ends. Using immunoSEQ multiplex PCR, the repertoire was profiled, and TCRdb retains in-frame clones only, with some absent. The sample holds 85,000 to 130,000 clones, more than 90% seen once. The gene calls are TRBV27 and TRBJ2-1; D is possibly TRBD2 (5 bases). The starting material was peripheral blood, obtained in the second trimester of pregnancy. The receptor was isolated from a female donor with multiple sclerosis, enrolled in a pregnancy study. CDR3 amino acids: CASSPDSSSYNEQFF. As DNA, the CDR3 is TGTGCCAGCAGCCCGGACTCGAGCTCCTACAATGAGCAGTTCTTC.